A selection of T cell receptor beta chains follows, all from one sample in a study of cytomegalovirus exposure and HLA in healthy donors. The protocol was immunoSEQ multiplex PCR, while the TCRdb copy is restricted to in-frame clones and leaves out a portion. Of around 150,000 clones listed, approximately 70% were seen once; the top ten hold roughly 6.6%. The sample consisted of PBMCs. The origin of the receptors is a man aged 35-49 years in good health and CMV-seropositive. CDR3s include the opening cysteine and the closing phenylalanine or tryptophan. D genes are given only for firm matches. Expanded clones get a size class; other rows say once, few or many, or leave the size out.

TRBV11-2	14	-	few	TRBJ2-4	TGTGCCAGCAGCTTAGCCGGGGGTAAAAACATTCAGTACTTC	CASSLAGGKNIQYF
TRBV7-6	15	TRBD1	few	TRBJ1-1	TGTGCCAGCAGCTTATGGGGACAGGTTTTCACTGAAGCTTTCTTT	CASSLWGQVFTEAFF
TRBV27	14	-	many	TRBJ2-7	TGTGCCAGCAGTTCCCGGGACAAGATCTACGAGCAGTACTTC	CASSSRDKIYEQYF
TRBV6-1	15	-	-	TRBJ1-2	TGTGCCAGCAGTGAAGCCCTTGGGCAGGTCGGTGGCTACACCTTC	CASSEALGQVGGYTF
TRBV5-1	15	TRBD2	-	TRBJ2-1	TGCGCCAGCAGCTTGGCAACTAGCGGGGCGTCTGGGCAGTTCTTC	CASSLATSGASGQFF
TRBV27	12	TRBD1	-	TRBJ2-3	TGTGCCAGCCGGACAGGGATCGATACGCAGTATTTT	CASRTGIDTQYF
TRBV5-4	15	TRBD2	-	TRBJ2-5	TGTGCCAGCAGCGTCGGCGAGCGGGGCCAAGAGACCCAGTACTTC	CASSVGERGQETQYF
TRBV6-1	16	-	-	TRBJ2-7	TGTGCCAGCAGTGATGAAAGAGGAAGGTTCGCCTACGAGCAGTACTTC	CASSDERGRFAYEQYF
TRBV18	15	TRBD1	-	TRBJ2-7	TGTGCCAGCTCACCGGGGACAGCGCCTTTGGACGAGCAGTACTTC	CASSPGTAPLDEQYF
TRBV7-9	13	-	once	TRBJ1-1	TGTGCCAGCCTGACTTCCCGGAACACTGAAGCTTTCTTT	CASLTSRNTEAFF
TRBV4-1	14	-	-	TRBJ2-7	TGCGCCAGCAGCCCATCACACGGGACCTACGAGCAGTACTTC	CASSPSHGTYEQYF
TRBV5-8	17	TRBD2	few	TRBJ2-1	TGTGCCAGCAGCTTGAGAGGTCGGGGGGGGCCCGCGGGTGAGCAGTTCTTC	CASSLRGRGGPAGEQFF
TRBV5-1	15	-	-	TRBJ1-4	TGCGCCAGCAGCTGGGAGGGGCTGTCCTATGAAAAACTGTTTTTT	CASSWEGLSYEKLFF
TRBV5-1	17	-	-	TRBJ2-7	TGCGCCAGCAGCCCGGAGGGGCGAGGGGGCCTAGGTAGCGAGCAGTACTTC	CASSPEGRGGLGSEQYF
TRBV5-6	13	-	-	TRBJ1-1	TGTGCCAGCAGCTTGGGCGGGCGCACTGAAGCTTTCTTT	CASSLGGRTEAFF
TRBV19	16	-	-	TRBJ2-2	TGTGCCAGTAGTATCCGACCAGGGGCTGCCACCGGGGAGCTGTTTTTT	CASSIRPGAATGELFF
TRBV7-8	15	TRBD2	-	TRBJ2-7	TGTGCCAGCAGCTCCAGCGGGGGTTTCACGGGGGAGCAGTACTTC	CASSSSGGFTGEQYF
TRBV7-8	16	TRBD1	-	TRBJ2-3	TGTGCCAGCAGCAACCGGGACAGGGGGCGCTCAGATACGCAGTATTTT	CASSNRDRGRSDTQYF
TRBV10-3	16	TRBD2	-	TRBJ2-3	TGTGCCATCAGTGAGCCTAGAGCGGGGGGGCCAGATACGCAGTATTTT	CAISEPRAGGPDTQYF
TRBV7-3	13	-	-	TRBJ2-3	TGTGCCAGCAGCAGAGGGTTCACAGATACGCAGTATTTT	CASSRGFTDTQYF
TRBV5-1	17	TRBD2	-	TRBJ2-1	TGCGCCAGCACGGGACTAGCGGTCGACAGCTCCTACAATGAGCAGTTCTTC	CASTGLAVDSSYNEQFF
TRBV7-2	15	-	-	TRBJ1-1	TGTGCCAGCAGCTCCGACCCATACAGGGATACTGAAGCTTTCTTT	CASSSDPYRDTEAFF
TRBV10-3	17	-	-	TRBJ1-3	TGTGCCATCAGTGGGAAAGACAGGCCAAGCTCTGGAAACACCATATATTTT	CAISGKDRPSSGNTIYF
TRBV19	14	-	-	TRBJ1-1	TGTGCCAGTAGTTCTCGGGGGGGGAACACTGAAGCTTTCTTT	CASSSRGGNTEAFF
TRBV11-2	13	-	-	TRBJ2-7	TGTGCCAGCAGCTTCGGGGACTTCTACGAGCAGTACTTC	CASSFGDFYEQYF
TRBV6-4	13	-	-	TRBJ1-1	TGTGCCAGCAGTGACTCCGGACTTCGGGGAGCTTTCTTT	CASSDSGLRGAFF
TRBV6-5	15	TRBD1	-	TRBJ1-5	TGTGCCAGCAGAACCACCGGGACAGTTAATCAGCCCCAGCATTTT	CASRTTGTVNQPQHF
TRBV7-9	17	-	few	TRBJ1-1	TGTGCCAGCAGCTTAGCGCCCGGGGAGGGGCTGAACACTGAAGCTTTCTTT	CASSLAPGEGLNTEAFF
TRBV7-8	16	TRBD1	few	TRBJ1-4	TGTGCCAGCAGCTTATCGGGTGGACAGGGGAATGAAAAACTGTTTTTT	CASSLSGGQGNEKLFF
TRBV27	16	-	-	TRBJ2-3	TGTGCCAGCAGTTTCCGGACCGGGATTAGCACAGATACGCAGTATTTT	CASSFRTGISTDTQYF
TRBV2	14	-	-	TRBJ2-7	TGTGCCAGCAGTGTGGTGACAGCTAACTACGAGCAGTACTTC	CASSVVTANYEQYF
TRBV19	13	-	-	TRBJ1-5	TGTGCCAGTAGTTATGGCGGGAATCAGCCCCAGCATTTT	CASSYGGNQPQHF
TRBV5-1	14	-	few	TRBJ1-2	TGCGCCAGCAGCCGCGAGGGAGCGGAGGGCCTGTACACCTTC	CASSREGAEGLYTF
TRBV5-4	16	TRBD1	-	TRBJ2-6	TGTGCCAGCAGCCCGACAGGGGGCGCTGGGGCCAACGTCCTGACTTTC	CASSPTGGAGANVLTF
TRBV6-5	15	-	few	TRBJ2-7	TGTGCCAGCAGTCCGACAGATATCACCTCTAACGAGCAGTACTTC	CASSPTDITSNEQYF
TRBV9	15	-	-	TRBJ2-6	TGTGCCAGCAGCCTCGGGAGCTCTGGGGCCAACGTCCTGACTTTC	CASSLGSSGANVLTF
TRBV11-2	13	-	-	TRBJ2-1	TGTGCCAGCAGCTTAGACCTAATATATGAGCAGTTCTTC	CASSLDLIYEQFF
TRBV2	16	-	-	TRBJ1-6	TGTGCCAGCAGTGAAGCGCTTCTCCGAACAGCCTCACCCCTCCACTTT	CASSEALLRTASPLHF
TRBV6-5	15	-	-	TRBJ1-5	TGTGCCAGCAGTTACTCCCAGTATAGCAATCAGCCCCAGCATTTT	CASSYSQYSNQPQHF
TRBV6-1	14	TRBD1	-	TRBJ1-2	TGTGCCAGCACCCTTCTCCCGGGACAGGGGGAGTGCACCTTC	CASTLLPGQGECTF
TRBV4-2	16	TRBD1	-	TRBJ2-7	TGTGCCAGCAGCCAAGATAGGCCGGACAGGGCCGGGGAGCAGTACTTC	CASSQDRPDRAGEQYF
TRBV7-3	14	-	-	TRBJ1-2	TGTGCCAGCAGCCCGTCTCCCGGGAGCTATGGCTACACCTTC	CASSPSPGSYGYTF
TRBV29-1	14	TRBD2	-	TRBJ2-1	TGCAGCGTTGAACGACTAGCGGGGGCAGGTGAGCAGTTCTTC	CSVERLAGAGEQFF
TRBV7-3	13	-	once	TRBJ2-2	TGTGCCAGCAGCGGGGGGGCCACCGGGGAGCTGTTTTTT	CASSGGATGELFF
TRBV7-9	15	-	-	TRBJ2-7	TGTGCCAGCAGCTCCAGCGCGGGGATCTCCTACGAGCAGTACTTC	CASSSSAGISYEQYF